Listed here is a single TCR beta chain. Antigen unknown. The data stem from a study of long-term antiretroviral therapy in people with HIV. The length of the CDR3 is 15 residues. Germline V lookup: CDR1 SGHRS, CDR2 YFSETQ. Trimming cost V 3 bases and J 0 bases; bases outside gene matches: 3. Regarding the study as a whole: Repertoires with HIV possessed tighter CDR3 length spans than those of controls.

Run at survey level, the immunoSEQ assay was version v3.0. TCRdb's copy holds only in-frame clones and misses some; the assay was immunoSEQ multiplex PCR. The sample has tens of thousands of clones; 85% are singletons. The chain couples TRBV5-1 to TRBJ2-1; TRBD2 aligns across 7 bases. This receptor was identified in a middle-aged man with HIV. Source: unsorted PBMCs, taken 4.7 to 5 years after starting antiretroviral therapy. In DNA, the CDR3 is TGCGCCAGCAGCTGGGGGGGTGGCTCCTACAATGAGCAGTTCTTC. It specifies CASSWGGGSYNEQFF.